This T cell receptor (beta chain) was captured by sequencing in a study of T-cell reconstitution after alpha-beta-depleted transplantation in children (dated by TCRdb to about 2016). Some background on the complete study: Using TCR repertoire profiling, the study quantitatively followed how T-cell immune reconstitution unfolded in children after TCRalphabeta/CD19-depleted allogeneic hematopoietic cell transplantation.

The sample holds one count of this clonotype. Its antigen has not been determined. No quality values exist for individual bases; no much larger clone is one base distant. Libraries came from PCR. Sequenced on an Illumina HiSeq 2500. Molecular barcoding was employed in the preparation of TCR libraries, with unique molecular identifiers being used to normalize TCRbeta repertoire quantification. TCRdb trimmed public reads at Q25 via fastp, called clones via MiXCR and kept in-frame beta chains. Each entry merges the rows of one CDR3 protein and shows their most common DNA and genes. For this sample the table gives about 980,000 distinct CDR3 sequences, of which 25% to 35% were detected only once. The top ten constitute around 30% of the sample. Reading the label with the study, this specimen's treatment or condition is: allogeneic hematopoietic cell transplantation with graft depleted of TCRalphabeta T cells and CD19 B cells. The children who served as transplant recipients had been given grafts of TCRalphabeta/CD19-depleted allogeneic hematopoietic cells.

Overall study outcomes, separate from this receptor: In some patients, high TCRbeta diversity at day 60 was attributed to recipient T cells and intrathymic progenitors that had survived conditioning. Apparently early alphabetaT-cell count recovery about two months after transplant reportedly relied on only several hundred rapidly expanded clones derived from non-depleted graft cells. The frequencies of hyperexpanded clones fell over the following months, and after one year, T-cell counts and TCRbeta diversity were mostly attributed to newly produced T cells.

The TCR originated in a boy younger than two who had a stem cell transplant for SCID, so the T cells may come from the graft donor. The specimen comprised PBMCs, mostly from graft donor cells, sampled 360 days after TCRalphabeta/CD19-depleted stem cell transplant.

This receptor has the CDR3 CASSIVAGGYYNEQFF. The nucleotide sequence is given as TGTGCCAGCAGCATAGTAGCGGGGGGGTATTACAATGAGCAGTTCTTC. This chain joins TRBV7-6 to TRBJ2-1; the central 11 bases match TRBD2. Unmatched junction bases come to 7, with V trimmed by 5 bases and J by 4 bases. Looking up the germline V gene yields CDR1 SGHVS and CDR2 FNYEAQ. The CDR3 contains 16 residues, cysteine and phenylalanine counted. The sequence is cut down to CDR3 DNA, 48 bases in frame from base 1.